A selection of T cell receptor beta chains follows, all from one sample in a study of T cell responses to AZD1222 COVID-19 vaccine. Here immunoSEQ multiplex PCR was the method, and the copy in TCRdb shows in-frame clones only, minus some. The sample includes 97,000 or so clones, approximately 91% of them seen just once. The sample consisted of peripheral blood, taken 28 days after the second AZD1222 dose. All receptors derive from an adult who received the AZD1222 COVID-19 vaccine. The CDR3 runs from the conserved cysteine through the conserved F or W. Clone sizes are given selectively: once, few, many, or a class where the clone is expanded.

v_gene,abundance,j_gene,CDR3aa
TRBV13,-,TRBJ1-1,CASSRGRPYTEAFF
TRBV11-2,-,TRBJ2-4,CASSPPGTAKNIQYF
TRBV6-5,-,TRBJ2-7,CASKPSGSYEQYF
TRBV13,-,TRBJ1-1,CASSRGKGESRTEAFF
TRBV6-2/TRBV6-3,-,TRBJ1-3,CASSYSGRPGNTIYF
TRBV6-1,-,TRBJ1-5,CASSEAMGFQPQHF
TRBV7-9,-,TRBJ2-1,CASSRWTDLDEQFF
TRBV5-1,-,TRBJ2-3,CASSLTDSTDTQYF
TRBV25-1,once,TRBJ2-1,CASRAHNEQFF
TRBV28,-,TRBJ2-7,CASSFATATPYEQYF
TRBV5-1,-,TRBJ1-4,CASRLARGANEKLFF
TRBV19,-,TRBJ1-1,CASSPQAMNTEAFF
TRBV28,once,TRBJ2-5,CASSPSGSGLARWAQYF
TRBV28,-,TRBJ1-5,CASSSTGYQPQHF
TRBV19,-,TRBJ1-1,CASSPDRTGEAFF
TRBV12-3/TRBV12-4,once,TRBJ1-1,CASRPEGNTEAFF
TRBV18,-,TRBJ2-1,CASSPRVGTAANSYNEQFF
TRBV6-5,-,TRBJ2-7,CASRATAAYEQYF
TRBV11-3,-,TRBJ1-5,CASSFQRGIYPDSIQPQHF
TRBV4-2,once,TRBJ2-1,CASSQVGTSGASSYNEQFF
TRBV6-1,-,TRBJ1-5,CASSEEGGFNQPQHF
TRBV19,-,TRBJ1-1,CASSSQGNTEAFF
TRBV6-5,-,TRBJ2-1,CASSPGSGSYNEQFF
TRBV18,-,TRBJ2-7,CASSPLRGEFYEQYF
TRBV20-1,-,TRBJ2-3,CSASGLAGEGFGTDTQYF
TRBV12-5,-,TRBJ1-5,CASGLVPGPRWGNQPQHF
TRBV4-1,-,TRBJ2-1,CASSQDVRNEQFF
TRBV21-1,-,TRBJ1-1,CASSPPDRGLAAFF
TRBV5-6,-,TRBJ1-1,CASSLMGEAFF
TRBV6-5,-,TRBJ1-1,CASNWDRNTEAFF
TRBV3-1/TRBV3-2,-,TRBJ2-7,CASSLVPLYEQYF
TRBV5-1,-,TRBJ2-5,CASSLGLSETQYF
TRBV5-1,-,TRBJ2-7,CASSLDSTGLTYEQYF
TRBV10-3,-,TRBJ2-3,CAISVEGGTDTQYF
TRBV28,few,TRBJ2-1,CASSSLIEGQFF
TRBV13,-,TRBJ1-3,CASSLQGANTIYF
TRBV10-3,-,TRBJ2-7,CAISGSSGGSYEQYF
TRBV5-4,once,TRBJ2-3,CASSRTGGISTDTQYF
TRBV24-1,-,TRBJ1-3,CATSQSSGNTIYF
TRBV29-1,-,TRBJ2-3,CSALDRHNTDTQYF
TRBV5-1,-,TRBJ2-5,CASSLGTGVSLAETQYF
TRBV5-4,-,TRBJ2-7,CASSLGGTSGNSYEQYF
TRBV3-1/TRBV3-2,-,TRBJ1-6,CASSQNREYNSPLHF
TRBV6-6,-,TRBJ1-2,CASRQNPDSFYGYTF
TRBV19,once,TRBJ2-5,CASSMDEGETQYF
TRBV5-4,-,TRBJ2-7,CASSLGSRFNINEQYF
TRBV3-1/TRBV3-2,-,TRBJ2-1,CASSPGLAGDEQFF
TRBV4-1,once,TRBJ1-5,CASSPIGTGRNQPQHF
TRBV30,-,TRBJ2-3,CAWGRGGGADTQYF
TRBV7-9,-,TRBJ2-3,CASSPTGGNRAGTQYF
TRBV24-1,-,TRBJ2-1,CATSDSQENEQFF
TRBV19,-,TRBJ1-1,CASSTGNTEAFF
TRBV15,-,TRBJ1-1,CATSRAVGTEAFF
TRBV5-1,-,TRBJ2-7,CASSQGQGASYEQYF
TRBV20-1,-,TRBJ1-1,CSATPPGEAFF
TRBV19,-,TRBJ2-1,CASSMGLAGNNEQFF